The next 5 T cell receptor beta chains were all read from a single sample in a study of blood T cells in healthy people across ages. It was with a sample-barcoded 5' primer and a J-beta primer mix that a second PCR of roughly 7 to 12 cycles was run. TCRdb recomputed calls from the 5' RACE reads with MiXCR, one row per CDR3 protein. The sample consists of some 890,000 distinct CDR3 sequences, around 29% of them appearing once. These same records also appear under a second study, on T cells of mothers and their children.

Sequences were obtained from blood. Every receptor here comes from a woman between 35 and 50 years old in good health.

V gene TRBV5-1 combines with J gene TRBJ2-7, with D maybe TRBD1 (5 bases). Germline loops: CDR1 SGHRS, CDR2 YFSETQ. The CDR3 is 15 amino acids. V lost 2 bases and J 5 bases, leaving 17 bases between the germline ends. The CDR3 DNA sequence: TGCGCCAGCAGCTTTACGGTCGTCCAGGGCAACGAGCAGTACTTC. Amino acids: CASSFTVVQGNEQYF.

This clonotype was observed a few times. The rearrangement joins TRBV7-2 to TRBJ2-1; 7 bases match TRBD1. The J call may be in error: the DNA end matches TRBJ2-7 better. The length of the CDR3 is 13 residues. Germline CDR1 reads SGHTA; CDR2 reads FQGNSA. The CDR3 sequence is CASSRITGDEQYF. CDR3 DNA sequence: TGTGCCAGCAGCCGGATAACAGGGGATGAGCAGTACTTC.

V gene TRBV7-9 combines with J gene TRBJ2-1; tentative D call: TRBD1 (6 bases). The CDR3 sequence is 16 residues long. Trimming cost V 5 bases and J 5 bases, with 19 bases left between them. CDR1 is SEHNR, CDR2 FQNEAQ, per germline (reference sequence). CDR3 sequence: CASSPVGAGADNEQFF. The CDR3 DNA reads TGTGCCAGCAGCCCCGTCGGGGCAGGGGCCGACAATGAGCAGTTCTTC.

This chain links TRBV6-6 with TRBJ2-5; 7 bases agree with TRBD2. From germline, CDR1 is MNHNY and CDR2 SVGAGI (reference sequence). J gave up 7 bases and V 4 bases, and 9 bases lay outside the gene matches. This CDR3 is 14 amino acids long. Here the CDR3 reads CASSSAGGRGTQYF. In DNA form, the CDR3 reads TGTGCCAGCAGTTCTGCCGGAGGGAGGGGGACCCAGTACTTC.

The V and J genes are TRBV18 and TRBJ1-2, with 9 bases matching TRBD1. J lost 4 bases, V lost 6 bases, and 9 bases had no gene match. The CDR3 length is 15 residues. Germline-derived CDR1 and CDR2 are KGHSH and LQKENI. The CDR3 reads CASSPGTGFFYGYTF. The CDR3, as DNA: TGTGCCAGCTCTCCCGGGACAGGGTTTTTCTATGGCTACACCTTC.